This is a list of T cell receptor beta chains from one sample in a study of cytomegalovirus exposure and HLA in healthy donors. Clones were sequenced by immunoSEQ multiplex PCR, and TCRdb holds only the in-frame ones, with some missing. The sample records fewer than 200,000 clones, approximately 80% being singletons. The sequenced sample consisted of PBMCs. These TCRs come from a woman aged 25 to 39 in good health and CMV-seronegative. Each CDR3 is given with its conserved first and last residue. Each record gives: CDR3 DNA, CDR3 protein, V gene, J gene, D gene, clone size. A D gene is named only where the DNA matches it firmly. A row's size may be missing; if present it is once, few, many or a size class.

CDR3nt: TGTGCCAGCAGGCGGACAGGAAACAATGAGCAGTTCTTC; CDR3aa: CASRRTGNNEQFF; v_gene: TRBV6-4; j_gene: TRBJ2-1; d_gene: TRBD1; abundance: -
CDR3nt: TGCGCCAGCAGCTTTCTACCGGAGGTAGCGGGGAACACCGGGGAGCTGTTTTTT; CDR3aa: CASSFLPEVAGNTGELFF; v_gene: TRBV5-1; j_gene: TRBJ2-2; d_gene: TRBD2; abundance: -
CDR3nt: TGTGCCAGTAGTACCCTAGGGGGATCCACAGATACGCAGTATTTT; CDR3aa: CASSTLGGSTDTQYF; v_gene: TRBV19; j_gene: TRBJ2-3; d_gene: -; abundance: -
CDR3nt: TGTGCCAGCAGCCCTCGTCTCCAGGGAACAGATACGCAGTATTTT; CDR3aa: CASSPRLQGTDTQYF; v_gene: TRBV7-2; j_gene: TRBJ2-3; d_gene: -; abundance: -
CDR3nt: TGTGCCAGCAGCAAAGAGGAAGAGGAAGGGATGGCGGGAACCGGGGAGCTGTTTTTT; CDR3aa: CASSKEEEEGMAGTGELFF; v_gene: TRBV21-1; j_gene: TRBJ2-2; d_gene: -; abundance: -
CDR3nt: TGCGCCAGCAGCTTGGTTAGGAGGACCGTAAGCGGGTATCAAAACATTCAGTACTTC; CDR3aa: CASSLVRRTVSGYQNIQYF; v_gene: TRBV5-1; j_gene: TRBJ2-4; d_gene: -; abundance: few
CDR3nt: TGTGCCAGCAGTTCGTCTCACACTGAAGCTTTCTTT; CDR3aa: CASSSSHTEAFF; v_gene: TRBV28; j_gene: TRBJ1-1; d_gene: -; abundance: -
CDR3nt: TGTGCCAGCAGCTATCGGATGTCGGGGGCGAACACCGGGGAGCTGTTTTTT; CDR3aa: CASSYRMSGANTGELFF; v_gene: TRBV5-4; j_gene: TRBJ2-2; d_gene: -; abundance: -
CDR3nt: TGTGCCAGCAACCCCTTAGGAGATAACTATGGCTACACCTTC; CDR3aa: CASNPLGDNYGYTF; v_gene: TRBV9; j_gene: TRBJ1-2; d_gene: -; abundance: -
CDR3nt: TGTGCCAGCAGCTTAGCTGTTGGGGAGGTAAGGGAGCAGTACTTC; CDR3aa: CASSLAVGEVREQYF; v_gene: TRBV11-2; j_gene: TRBJ2-7; d_gene: -; abundance: -
CDR3nt: TGCGCCAGCAGCTTGGAGGCGGGGGGAGGAGGCTACACCTTC; CDR3aa: CASSLEAGGGGYTF; v_gene: TRBV5-1; j_gene: TRBJ1-2; d_gene: -; abundance: -
CDR3nt: TGTGCCAGCAGCTACGATACCCGGGACAGGGAGGACCACGAGCAGTACTTC; CDR3aa: CASSYDTRDREDHEQYF; v_gene: TRBV7-8; j_gene: TRBJ2-7; d_gene: TRBD1; abundance: -
CDR3nt: TGCGCCAGCAGTGATCCAGGGACATCTTACGAGCAGTACTTC; CDR3aa: CASSDPGTSYEQYF; v_gene: TRBV10-1; j_gene: TRBJ2-7; d_gene: -; abundance: -
CDR3nt: TGTGCCAGCAGCTCCCGACAGGTGGCAACTAATGAAAAACTGTTTTTT; CDR3aa: CASSSRQVATNEKLFF; v_gene: TRBV5-4; j_gene: TRBJ1-4; d_gene: -; abundance: -
CDR3nt: TGTGCCAGCAGCTCACAGGGGGCTGGAAACACCATATATTTT; CDR3aa: CASSSQGAGNTIYF; v_gene: TRBV7-6; j_gene: TRBJ1-3; d_gene: TRBD1; abundance: -
CDR3nt: TGTGCCAGCGGTCAGGGATACTATGGCTACACCTTC; CDR3aa: CASGQGYYGYTF; v_gene: TRBV28; j_gene: TRBJ1-2; d_gene: -; abundance: -
CDR3nt: TGTGCCAGCAGTTTGGGAGAGCAGTACTTC; CDR3aa: CASSLGEQYF; v_gene: TRBV27; j_gene: TRBJ2-5; d_gene: -; abundance: -
CDR3nt: TGTGCCAGTAGTCTGGACACTATGAATCAGCCCCAGCATTTT; CDR3aa: CASSLDTMNQPQHF; v_gene: TRBV19; j_gene: TRBJ1-5; d_gene: -; abundance: -
CDR3nt: TGTGCCAGCAGGAAAGACGAGGACTCCTACGAGCAGTACTTC; CDR3aa: CASRKDEDSYEQYF; v_gene: TRBV27; j_gene: TRBJ2-7; d_gene: -; abundance: -
CDR3nt: TGTGCCAGCAGCTTCTCACAGGGGGCCACCTACAATGAGCAGTTCTTC; CDR3aa: CASSFSQGATYNEQFF; v_gene: TRBV7-2; j_gene: TRBJ2-1; d_gene: TRBD1; abundance: -
CDR3nt: TGTGCCAGCAGTCCCGGGCCGGAGGTGTACGAGCAGTACTTC; CDR3aa: CASSPGPEVYEQYF; v_gene: TRBV6-1; j_gene: TRBJ2-7; d_gene: -; abundance: -
CDR3nt: TGTGCCAGCAGCTTGATAGGGAGGGATGAAAAACTGTTTTTT; CDR3aa: CASSLIGRDEKLFF; v_gene: TRBV5-4; j_gene: TRBJ1-4; d_gene: -; abundance: -
CDR3nt: TGTGCCAGCAGCCAGGAGGATGGGCAGGTGGTTCTCACCTTC; CDR3aa: CASSQEDGQVVLTF; v_gene: TRBV5-5; j_gene: TRBJ1-2; d_gene: -; abundance: once
CDR3nt: TGTGCCAGCAGTTTCCAAGACAGGGGGCTTGGCTACACCTTC; CDR3aa: CASSFQDRGLGYTF; v_gene: TRBV28; j_gene: TRBJ1-2; d_gene: TRBD1; abundance: -
CDR3nt: TGTGCCAGCAGCCAACTGCCGGGACTAGTCCTCAATGAGCAGTTCTTC; CDR3aa: CASSQLPGLVLNEQFF; v_gene: TRBV4-1; j_gene: TRBJ2-1; d_gene: TRBD2; abundance: once
CDR3nt: TGCAGCGTCCCCGGACTGCTGAACTATGGCTACACCTTC; CDR3aa: CSVPGLLNYGYTF; v_gene: TRBV29-1; j_gene: TRBJ1-2; d_gene: -; abundance: -
CDR3nt: TGTGCCAGCAGTTCCGGCAGGGGTGACTATGGCTACACCTTC; CDR3aa: CASSSGRGDYGYTF; v_gene: TRBV6-5; j_gene: TRBJ1-2; d_gene: -; abundance: -
CDR3nt: TGTGCCACCAGCAGAGCCAGGGATTACCAAGAGACCCAGTACTTC; CDR3aa: CATSRARDYQETQYF; v_gene: TRBV15; j_gene: TRBJ2-5; d_gene: -; abundance: -
CDR3nt: TGTGCCAGCAGTTCACCGGACAGGGGGCGGACTGAAGCTTTCTTT; CDR3aa: CASSSPDRGRTEAFF; v_gene: TRBV27; j_gene: TRBJ1-1; d_gene: TRBD1; abundance: once
CDR3nt: TGTGCCAGCAGCGGACAGGAAAGCACAGATACGCAGTATTTT; CDR3aa: CASSGQESTDTQYF; v_gene: TRBV2; j_gene: TRBJ2-3; d_gene: TRBD1; abundance: -